What follows are 30 T cell receptor beta chains derived from one specimen sequenced in a study of shared clonotypes between healthy human individuals. Using immunoSEQ multiplex PCR, the repertoire was profiled, and TCRdb retains in-frame clones only, with some absent. The sample records around 580,000 clones, roughly 98% being singletons. Naivety among CD8 cells was defined by CD45RO negativity and positive CCR7 selection, thereby excluding terminally differentiated effector memory CD45RA+ cells. The sequenced sample consisted of naive CD8+ T cells sorted from blood. Receptors were obtained from a man aged 30 to 39 in good health.

J is TRBJ1-3 and V is TRBV7-2, with a weak D call TRBD1 (6 bases). Germline values: CDR1 SGHTA, CDR2 FQGNSA. This CDR3 has 18 residues. Trimming left V 1 base short and J 0 bases short, with 16 bases between. The CDR3 DNA sequence: TGTGCCAGCAGCTTAGGCCCCCCAACAGGGAACTCTGGAAACACCATATATTTT. Its protein is CASSLGPPTGNSGNTIYF.

Concerning this clone: Other nucleotide sequences in the sample specify the same CDR3. The genes are TRBV27 and TRBJ2-1; no clear D. This CDR3 has 13 amino acids. V lost 2 bases and J 4 bases, leaving 6 bases between the germline ends. Looked up from germline, CDR1 is MNHEY and CDR2 is SMNVEV (reference sequence). The CDR3 bases are TGTGCCAGCAGTTTAAGTCTTTACAATGAGCAGTTCTTC. Protein: CASSLSLYNEQFF.

The V gene is TRBV14, the J gene TRBJ2-5, with 7 bases that match TRBD1. The CDR3 consists of 15 residues. Per germline, CDR1 SGHDN and CDR2 FVKESK. With 2 bases clipped from V and 8 bases from J, the junction kept 11 bases outside the gene matches. CDR3 region: CASSQYRTGRLTQYF. CDR3 nucleotides: TGTGCCAGCAGCCAATACCGGACAGGCCGTTTAACCCAGTACTTC.

This rearrangement joins TRBV7-9 to TRBJ2-3; D gene ambiguous. CDR3 length: 15 amino acids. Germline V gene data show CDR1 as SEHNR and CDR2 as FQNEAQ (reference sequence). The V end was cut by 6 bases, the J end by 0 bases, with 13 bases between. The CDR3 loop reads CASRPYTSSTDTQYF. CDR3 DNA: TGTGCCAGCAGACCCTACACCTCTAGCACAGATACGCAGTATTTT.

The chain recombines TRBV7-9 with TRBJ2-1; possibly TRBD2 for D (6 bases). Germline CDR1 and CDR2: SEHNR and FQNEAQ (reference sequence). Trimming cost V 4 bases and J 7 bases, with 14 bases left between them. The CDR3 spans 14 residues. CDR3 sequence: CASSSQEEGNEQFF. For the CDR3, the DNA is TGTGCCAGCAGCTCGCAGGAGGAGGGGAATGAGCAGTTCTTC.

V is TRBV2 and J is TRBJ1-5, with 7 bases identical to TRBD1. The CDR3 length is 14 residues. V shed 4 bases, J shed 6 bases, and the junction held 6 bases outside the gene matches. Per the germline V gene, CDR1 is SNHLY and CDR2 is FYNNEI. CDR3 protein: CASSGGQLVQPQHF. DNA of the CDR3: TGTGCCAGCAGTGGGGGACAGTTAGTTCAGCCCCAGCATTTT.

The chain uses TRBV6-5 and TRBJ2-1; maybe TRBD2 (7 bases). Germline CDR1 and CDR2: MNHEY and SVGAGI. V lost 4 bases and J 7 bases, leaving 11 bases between the germline ends. The length of the CDR3 is 13 residues. The CDR3 region is CASSWEGGNEQFF. The CDR3 nucleotides are TGTGCCAGCAGTTGGGAGGGGGGAAATGAGCAGTTCTTC.

This clone was recorded once. The chain employs TRBV28 and TRBJ2-7; D perhaps matches TRBD2 (6 bases). CDR3 length equals 13 residues. V was clipped by 8 bases and J by 2 bases, with 13 bases between them. Looked up from germline, CDR1 is MDHEN and CDR2 is SYDVKM. This CDR3 is CASHPAGTYEQYF. In DNA, the CDR3 is TGTGCCAGCCATCCCGCGGGGACCTACGAGCAGTACTTC. The whole variable domain, filled in from reference TRBV28 and TRBJ2-7, reads DVKVTQSSRYLVKRTGEKVFLECVQDMDHENMFWYRQDPGLGLRLIYFSYDVKMKEKGDIPEGYSVSREKKERFSLILESASTNQTSMYLCASHPAGTYEQYFGPGTRLTVT.

The chain has TRBV27 and TRBJ2-7; 9 positions match TRBD2. Germline V gene data show CDR1 as MNHEY and CDR2 as SMNVEV (reference sequence). The CDR3 covers 14 residues. The J segment lost 7 bases and the V segment lost 7 bases, leaving 11 bases of the junction unmatched. The CDR3 DNA reads as TGTGCCAGCAACCCAGCGGGAGGTTTGGGGGAGCAGTACTTC. It codes for CASNPAGGLGEQYF.

This chain links TRBV4-1 with TRBJ2-3; 8 bases fit TRBD2. The J segment lost 4 bases and the V segment lost 5 bases, leaving 5 bases of the junction unmatched. This CDR3 contains 14 residues. Germline-derived CDR1 and CDR2 are MGHRA and YSYEKL. The DNA of the CDR3 is TGCGCCAGCAGCTACTTAGCGGGACCAGATACGCAGTATTTT. Its protein is CASSYLAGPDTQYF.

The V gene is TRBV27, the J gene TRBJ2-1; D is possibly TRBD2 (6 bases). CDR3 length: 15 amino acids. The germline CDR1 and CDR2 sequences are MNHEY and SMNVEV (reference sequence). Trimming removed 2 bases at V and 3 bases at J, with 11 bases between. CDR3 coding DNA: TGTGCCAGCAGTTTAAGTGTCGGGGGCTACAATGAGCAGTTCTTC. This gives the protein CASSLSVGGYNEQFF.

The J gene is TRBJ2-7, the V gene TRBV28; no reliable D call. The V end lost 3 bases, the J end lost 2 bases, and 11 bases lay between the germline ends. Germline CDR1 reads MDHEN; CDR2 reads SYDVKM. CDR3 length: 14 residues. DNA of the CDR3: TGTGCCAGCAGTTTTGCTTTACACGCCTACGAGCAGTACTTC. This sequence encodes CASSFALHAYEQYF. Filled out from reference TRBV28 and TRBJ2-7, the complete variable domain reads DVKVTQSSRYLVKRTGEKVFLECVQDMDHENMFWYRQDPGLGLRLIYFSYDVKMKEKGDIPEGYSVSREKKERFSLILESASTNQTSMYLCASSFALHAYEQYFGPGTRLTVT.

This chain links TRBV27 with TRBJ2-5, with TRBD1 matching over 11 bases. Trimming removed 6 bases from V and 0 bases from J; junction bases left unmatched: 9. This CDR3 comprises 17 residues. Germline-derived CDR1 and CDR2 are MNHEY and SMNVEV (reference sequence). The CDR3 region has the DNA TGTGCCAGCAGAGGGGACAGGGGGGATTTTGACCAAGAGACCCAGTACTTC. Translating gives CASRGDRGDFDQETQYF.

J is TRBJ1-4 and V is TRBV2, with D possibly matching TRBD1 (5 bases). The V and J ends lost 6 bases and 2 bases respectively, with 10 bases between them. Germline CDR1 reads SNHLY; CDR2 reads FYNNEI. This CDR3 comprises 14 residues. The DNA of the CDR3 is TGTGCCAGCAGGAAGGGACGGACTAATGAAAAACTGTTTTTT. It is translated as CASRKGRTNEKLFF.

CDR3: CASSLDWRGARYNEQFF. For the CDR3, the DNA is TGTGCCAGCAGCTTAGATTGGCGGGGGGCGCGATACAATGAGCAGTTCTTC. This chain uses TRBV11-2 with TRBJ2-1; 8 bases match TRBD2. The CDR3 is 17 residues long. Germline values: CDR1 SGHAT, CDR2 FQNNGV. V lost 0 bases and J lost 4; bases outside the gene matches: 8.

The DNA for the CDR3 is TGTGCCACCCGGGACAAGATGAACACTGAAGCTTTCTTT. Protein product: CATRDKMNTEAFF. V usage is TRBV6-5 and J usage is TRBJ1-1; a weak D match, TRBD1 (6 bases). Germline lookup yields CDR1 MNHEY and CDR2 SVGAGI. The CDR3 spans 13 residues. V lost 10 bases and J 0 bases, leaving 12 bases between the germline ends.

This clone showed up just once. This chain uses TRBV11-2 with TRBJ2-1; D remains ambiguous. The germline V gene has CDR1 SGHAT and CDR2 FQNNGV. The CDR3 totals 17 residues. V gave up 1 base and J gave up 9 bases, with 22 bases separating them. The CDR3 DNA reads as TGTGCCAGCAGCTTAGGGCACCGGGCCCGGCGTTACGGTGAGCAGTTCTTC. Translating gives CASSLGHRARRYGEQFF.

The chain couples TRBV19 to TRBJ1-1; D gene uncertain. V was cut by 1 base and J by 3 bases, with 6 bases left in between. Germline CDR1 is LNHDA and CDR2 is SQIVND (reference sequence). The CDR3 spans 13 residues. The CDR3 here is CASSIARDTEAFF. Here the CDR3 DNA reads TGTGCCAGTAGTATAGCCCGAGACACTGAAGCTTTCTTT.

This clone has only one observation. The V and J genes are TRBV6-1 and TRBJ2-1, with unresolved D. Germline assignment: CDR1 MNHNS and CDR2 SASEGT. The CDR3 contains 11 residues. V gave up 7 bases and J gave up 4 bases, with 5 bases separating them. The CDR3 reads CASIIYNEQFF. DNA of the CDR3: TGTGCCAGCATTATTTACAATGAGCAGTTCTTC.

This chain links TRBV7-9 with TRBJ1-2; D is possibly TRBD1 (6 bases). The CDR3 contains 16 residues. Per germline, CDR1 SEHNR and CDR2 FQNEAQ (reference sequence). With 3 bases removed from V and 0 bases from J, the gap between germline ends came to 14 bases. The DNA for the CDR3 is TGTGCCAGCAGCTTTACAGGGAATATTGCTAACTATGGCTACACCTTC. Translation gives CASSFTGNIANYGYTF. Combining the CDR3 with reference TRBV7-9 and TRBJ1-2 gives the whole variable domain DTGVSQNPRHKITKRGQNVTFRCDPISEHNRLYWYRQTLGQGPEFLTYFQNEAQLEKSRLLSDRFSAERPKGSFSTLEIQRTEQGDSAMYLCASSFTGNIANYGYTFGSGTRLTVV.

CDR3 sequence: CASSLGSAAYEQYF. The CDR3 DNA is TGTGCCAGCAGCTTAGGCTCTGCAGCCTACGAGCAGTACTTC. This sequence joins TRBV7-9 and TRBJ2-7; D remains ambiguous. V gave up 1 base and J gave up 2 bases, with 9 bases separating them. Germline V gene sequence: CDR1 SEHNR, CDR2 FQNEAQ (reference sequence). There are 14 residues in the CDR3. Looking up the rest from reference TRBV7-9 and TRBJ2-7 gives the full variable domain: DTGVSQNPRHKITKRGQNVTFRCDPISEHNRLYWYRQTLGQGPEFLTYFQNEAQLEKSRLLSDRFSAERPKGSFSTLEIQRTEQGDSAMYLCASSLGSAAYEQYFGPGTRLTVT.

The chain employs TRBV6-1 and TRBJ2-7; no firm D call. V dropped 3 bases and J dropped 4 bases, with 10 bases sitting between them. The CDR3 spans 13 residues. Germline CDR1 is MNHNS and CDR2 is SASEGT. This CDR3 reads CASSEVASYEQYF. CDR3 DNA: TGTGCCAGCAGTGAGGTTGCTAGTTACGAGCAGTACTTC.

The rearrangement links TRBV29-1 to TRBJ2-1; 9 positions agree with TRBD2. CDR1 and CDR2 (germline): SQVTM, ANQGSEA. After removal of 1 base from V and 5 bases from J, the junction contained 3 bases not matched to a gene. The CDR3 covers 14 residues. The DNA for the CDR3 is TGCAGCGTTGAAGGGCGGGAGGGCAACAATGAGCAGTTCTTC. Translation: CSVEGREGNNEQFF.

The J gene is TRBJ2-1, the V gene TRBV6-4; possibly TRBD2 for D (6 bases). In germline, CDR1 is MRHNA, CDR2 SNTAGT. Trimming cost V 0 bases and J 0 bases, with 9 bases left between them. The CDR3 length is 16 residues. The CDR3 sequence is CASSDSVGSSYNEQFF. In DNA, the CDR3 is TGTGCCAGCAGTGACTCGGTCGGGAGCTCCTACAATGAGCAGTTCTTC.

This rearrangement joins TRBV11-3 to TRBJ2-7; no definite D call. This CDR3 comprises 14 residues. Germline V gives CDR1 SGHNT, CDR2 YENEEA. Between the trimmed V and J ends, which lost 3 bases and 5 bases, there was a span of 14 bases. The CDR3 here is CASSLKLGWDEQYF. The DNA of the CDR3 is TGTGCCAGCAGCTTGAAACTGGGGTGGGACGAGCAGTACTTC. Drawing the rest from reference TRBV11-3 and TRBJ2-7, the complete variable domain is EAGVVQSPRYKIIEKKQPVAFWCNPISGHNTLYWYLQNLGQGPELLIRYENEEAVDDSQLPKDRFSAERLKGVDSTLKIQPAELGDSAVYLCASSLKLGWDEQYFGPGTRLTVT.

The J gene is TRBJ2-7, the V gene TRBV9, with a weak D call TRBD1 (5 bases). This CDR3 comprises 15 residues. Trimming removed 0 bases from V and 4 bases from J, with 14 bases in between. The V gene's germline CDR1 is SGDLS and CDR2 YYNGEE. The CDR3 sequence: CASSVETGLGYEQYF. CDR3 nucleotide sequence: TGTGCCAGCAGCGTAGAAACAGGCTTAGGATACGAGCAGTACTTC.

As for this clone: The same CDR3 arises from other DNA sequences in this sample as well. This rearrangement joins TRBV5-1 to TRBJ2-7, with D unresolved. Germline CDR1 SGHRS, CDR2 YFSETQ. The CDR3 extends over 11 amino acids. Trimming cost V 3 bases and J 3 bases, with 4 bases left between them. The CDR3, as DNA: TGCGCCAGCAGCTCCGGCTACGAGCAGTACTTC. Translated, it gives CASSSGYEQYF.

The chain employs TRBV11-2 and TRBJ2-7; D ambiguous. V was trimmed by 5 bases and J by 0 bases, leaving 5 bases between them. Germline lookup yields CDR1 SGHAT and CDR2 FQNNGV. This CDR3 region has 12 residues. CDR3 DNA sequence: TGTGCCAGCAGCCCCCTCTCCTACGAGCAGTACTTC. Translated, it gives CASSPLSYEQYF.

The V gene is TRBV6-1, the J gene TRBJ2-2; D not resolved. Trimming cost V 1 base and J 0 bases, with 6 bases left between them. Germline CDR1 and CDR2: MNHNS and SASEGT. CDR3 length equals 15 residues. The CDR3 here is CASSEGVTNTGELFF. The CDR3 DNA sequence: TGTGCCAGCAGTGAAGGGGTCACGAACACCGGGGAGCTGTTTTTT.

The chain uses TRBV13 and TRBJ1-1, with 10 positions matching TRBD1. CDR1 is PRHDT and CDR2 is FYEKMQ in the germline V gene (reference sequence). The trim removed 3 bases at V and 4 bases at J, leaving 2 bases unmatched. This CDR3 comprises 14 residues. CDR3 sequence: CASSFDRGPTEAFF. The CDR3, as DNA: TGTGCCAGCAGCTTCGACAGGGGGCCCACTGAAGCTTTCTTT.